The clone carrying this T cell receptor (beta chain) was seen more than once but under ten times. Antigen: not known. TCRdb reanalysed the 5' RACE reads using MiXCR and keeps one entry per CDR3 protein. This sample has around 250,000 distinct CDR3 sequences, with 15% found just once. The CDR3 loop spans 12 amino acids. Germline CDR1 is KGHSH and CDR2 is LQKENI. Deletions cut 6 bases from V and 8 bases from J, with 13 bases between. The data derive from a study of T-cell memory formation after mild COVID-19. Study in general: Clusters of TCRs were largely donor specific.

Study outcomes and limitations: Clones contracting over day 15 to 85 were CD4/CD8 balanced, with later expanders leaning CD4+. Largely, contracting CD4+ clones fell within CM and EM, and contracting CD8+ clones within EMRA. Memory cells collected pre-infection included some clones that later responded, suggesting cross-reactive memory joined.

This receptor was identified in an adult woman who had mild COVID-19 (a few samples of this study predate the infection). Cell type and time point are not known. The chain combines TRBV18 with TRBJ1-2; D not resolved. The sample comprised PBMCs or a T cell subset sorted from them (not recorded which). CDR3 loop: CASSSLTEGYTF. The CDR3 bases are TGTGCCAGCTCTAGTCTGACGGAAGGCTACACCTTC. The full variable domain, with the rest looked up from reference TRBV18 and TRBJ1-2, is NAGVMQNPRHLVRRRGQEARLRCSPMKGHSHVYWYRQLPEEGLKFMVYLQKENIIDESGMPKERFSAEFPKEGPSILRIQQVVRGDSAAYFCASSSLTEGYTFGSGTRLTVV.